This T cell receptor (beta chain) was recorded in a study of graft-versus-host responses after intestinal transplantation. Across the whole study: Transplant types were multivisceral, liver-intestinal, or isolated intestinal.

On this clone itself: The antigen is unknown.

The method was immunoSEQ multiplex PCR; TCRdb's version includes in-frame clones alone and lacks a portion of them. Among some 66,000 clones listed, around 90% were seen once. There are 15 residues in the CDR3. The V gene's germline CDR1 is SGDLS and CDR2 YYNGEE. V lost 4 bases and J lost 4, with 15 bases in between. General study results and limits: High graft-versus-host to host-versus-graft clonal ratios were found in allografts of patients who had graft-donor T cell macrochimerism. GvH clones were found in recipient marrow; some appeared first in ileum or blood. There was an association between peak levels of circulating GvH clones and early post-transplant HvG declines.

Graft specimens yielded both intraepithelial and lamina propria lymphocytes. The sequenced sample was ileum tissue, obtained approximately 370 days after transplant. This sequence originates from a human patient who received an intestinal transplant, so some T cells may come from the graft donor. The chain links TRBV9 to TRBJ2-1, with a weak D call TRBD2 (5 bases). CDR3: CASSTRGSEYNEQFF. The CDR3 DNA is TGTGCCAGCAGCACCCGGGGTAGTGAATACAATGAGCAGTTCTTC.